The 16 T cell receptor beta chains given below trace back to one sample, sequenced in a study of T cells in Graves' hyperthyroidism and ophthalmopathy (dated by TCRdb to about 2019). Library preparation was by multiplex PCR. Sequencing relied on an Illumina HiSeq 2000. TCR beta CDR3 regions were amplified from RNA transcripts. A first-round RT-PCR of the TCR CDR3 used the HTBI primer set with the Qiagen OneStep RT-PCR kit. TCRdb trimmed public reads at Q25 via fastp, called clones via MiXCR and kept in-frame beta chains. Rows with a matching CDR3 protein are joined into one entry that keeps the most common DNA and genes. The sample has around 280,000 distinct CDR3 sequences on record, less than 15% of them singletons. The top ten clonotypes cover 7.8% of the sample. Sequencing input: blood. The receptors stem from a woman aged 25 to 39 with Graves' hyperthyroidism that later progressed to Graves' ophthalmopathy.

This chain uses TRBV6-1 with TRBJ1-3; 10 positions agree with TRBD1. J lost 5 bases, V lost 8 bases, and 9 bases had no gene match. In germline, CDR1 is MNHNS, CDR2 SASEGT. The CDR3 has 15 residues. The DNA of the CDR3 is TGTGCCAGCGGGGGGACAGGGGAAAAAAGAAACACCATATATTTT. Its translation is CASGGTGEKRNTIYF.

This clonotype showed up many times. J is TRBJ1-1 and V is TRBV7-9; D is ambiguous. Germline V gene data show CDR1 as SEHNR and CDR2 as FQNEAQ (reference sequence). The CDR3 spans 13 residues. The germline V and J ends were trimmed by 7 bases and 11 bases, with 20 bases remaining between them. CDR3 nucleotides: TGTGCCAGCATAAATGGAAGGGAAGGTGAGGCTTTCTTT. Translating it yields CASINGREGEAFF.

This clonotype was recorded at least ten times. The chain employs TRBV30 and TRBJ2-1, with D possibly matching TRBD1 (5 bases). The CDR3 length is 15 residues. Germline assignment: CDR1 GTSNPN and CDR2 SVGIG (reference sequence). The V end was cut by 2 bases, the J end by 5 bases, with 16 bases between. CDR3 coding DNA: TGTGCCTGGAGTCAGCCACGACAGTTGAACAATGAGCAGTTCTTC. Protein product: CAWSQPRQLNNEQFF.

This clonotype was seen only a few times. The V call is TRBV6-1, the J call TRBJ2-1; TRBD2 might be the D (6 bases). CDR3 length equals 17 residues. V gave up 5 bases and J gave up 3 bases, with 20 bases separating them. CDR1 MNHNS and CDR2 SASEGT come from the germline V gene. The chain's CDR3 is CASSPSGVAGYYNEQFF. In DNA form, the CDR3 reads TGTGCCAGCAGTCCATCGGGGGTTGCGGGCTACTACAATGAGCAGTTCTTC.

This clonotype was recorded at least ten times. The chain links TRBV5-1 to TRBJ2-2; TRBD1 or TRBD2 may be the D gene (5 bases each). Germline loops: CDR1 SGHRS, CDR2 YFSETQ. There are 14 residues in the CDR3. The V end lost 1 base, the J end lost 3 bases, and 7 bases lay between the germline ends. The CDR3 DNA is TGCGCCAGCAGCTTGCAGGGAGACACCGGGGAGCTGTTTTTT. It is translated as CASSLQGDTGELFF. The entire variable domain, with the rest obtained from reference TRBV5-1 and TRBJ2-2, is as follows: KAGVTQTPRYLIKTRGQQVTLSCSPISGHRSVSWYQQTPGQGLQFLFEYFSETQRNKGNFPGRFSGRQFSNSRSEMNVSTLELGDSALYLCASSLQGDTGELFFGEGSRLTVL.

This clonotype came up many times. The V and J genes are TRBV12-3 or TRBV12-4 and TRBJ2-7; D is unclear. Trimming removed 6 bases from V and 9 bases from J, with 12 bases in between. This CDR3 comprises 11 residues. The CDR3 loop is CASSPGAGQYF. For the CDR3, the DNA is TGTGCCAGCAGCCCAGGAGCCGGGCAGTACTTC.

This clonotype was seen repeatedly, ten times or more. The J gene is TRBJ1-5, the V gene TRBV30; no definite D call. CDR1 is GTSNPN, CDR2 SVGIG, per germline (reference sequence). Trimming took 0 bases from V and 3 from J, leaving 6 bases between them. The length of the CDR3 is 13 residues. The CDR3 loop is CAWSVQNNQPQHF. The CDR3 nucleotides are TGTGCCTGGAGTGTACAGAACAATCAGCCCCAGCATTTT.

The V call is TRBV24-1, the J call TRBJ2-2; D gene unclear. The CDR3 spans 17 residues. Germline CDR1 reads KGHDR; CDR2 reads SFDVKD. V lost 3 bases to trimming and J lost 2 bases, with 15 bases between them. Here the CDR3 reads CATSDLPGRTNTGELFF. In DNA form, the CDR3 reads TGTGCCACCAGTGATCTCCCTGGGCGAACTAACACCGGGGAGCTGTTTTTT.

In this sample, this clonotype turned up many times. The chain combines TRBV3-1 with TRBJ2-1; D is possibly TRBD1 (5 bases). The V end was cut by 6 bases, the J end by 8 bases, with 17 bases between. Germline V lookup: CDR1 LGHDT, CDR2 YNNKEL (reference sequence). There are 14 residues in the CDR3. CDR3 nucleotide sequence: TGTGCCAGCAGTCAGGGTCAGACGAGCGATGAGCAGTTCTTC. This encodes CASSQGQTSDEQFF.

This clonotype was detected a few times. The chain carries TRBV20-1 and TRBJ2-7, with D perhaps given as TRBD1 or TRBD2 (5 bases each). The CDR3 has 12 amino acids. The V end was cut by 5 bases, the J end by 5 bases, with 13 bases between. The germline gives CDR1 DFQATT, CDR2 SNEGSKA (reference sequence). CDR3 sequence (DNA): TGCAGTGCTTGGGACCCTGGAGACGAGCAGTACTTC. Residues: CSAWDPGDEQYF.

This clonotype was picked up a small number of times. This CDR3 fails to terminate in the conserved phenylalanine or tryptophan, so it likely reflects a read error. The chain uses TRBV27 and TRBJ2-1; possibly TRBD1 for D (5 bases). The CDR3 extends over 15 amino acids. Deletions cut 3 bases from V and 4 bases from J, with 13 bases between. CDR1 is MNHEY and CDR2 is SMNVEV in the germline V gene (reference sequence). The CDR3 region has the DNA TGTGCCAGCAGTTTCGAACTGGGGCAGTACAATGAGCAGTTCTCC. This translates into CASSFELGQYNEQFS.

This clonotype was counted at least ten times. The chain uses TRBV5-1 and TRBJ1-2, with unresolved D. Germline loops: CDR1 SGHRS, CDR2 YFSETQ. Trimming took 4 bases from V and 4 from J, leaving 11 bases between them. The CDR3 has 13 amino acids. CDR3 residues: CASSIGYPYGYTF. The CDR3 DNA follows: TGCGCCAGCAGCATCGGCTATCCCTATGGCTACACCTTC.

This clonotype was observed at least ten times. J is TRBJ1-2 and V is TRBV6-1, with TRBD1 as a possible D gene (5 bases). The ends were cut back, 5 bases at V and 5 bases at J, with 15 bases in the middle. The CDR3 sequence is 14 residues long. Germline V lookup: CDR1 MNHNS, CDR2 SASEGT. CDR3 loop: CASSQVFGGYGYTF. For the CDR3, the DNA is TGTGCCAGCAGTCAAGTATTCGGGGGGTATGGCTACACCTTC.

This clonotype was counted ten times or more. The V and J genes are TRBV20-1 and TRBJ2-7; 9 bases fit TRBD2. The germline V gene encodes CDR1 DFQATT and CDR2 SNEGSKA (reference sequence). Trimming removed 5 bases from V and 3 bases from J; junction bases left unmatched: 5. This CDR3 region has 13 residues. The CDR3 reads CSASTSGLYEQYF. CDR3 sequence (DNA): TGCAGTGCTTCCACTAGCGGGCTCTACGAGCAGTACTTC.

This clonotype came up many times. The gene calls are TRBV11-1 and TRBJ1-4; D is undetermined. CDR3 size: 16 residues. Germline-derived CDR1 and CDR2 are SGHAT and FQDESV (reference sequence). V was pared by 1 base and J by 8 bases, with 17 bases between. The CDR3 bases are TGTGCCAGCAGCTTAGGCGGCGATATACCTCGCGAAAAACTGTTTTTT. Encoded protein: CASSLGGDIPREKLFF.

This clonotype has ten or more counts. This chain connects TRBV7-2 to TRBJ2-7, with no clear D. This CDR3 has 13 residues. V was shortened by 1 base and J by 6 bases, with 10 bases between the two germline ends. Germline assignment: CDR1 SGHTA and CDR2 FQGNSA. The CDR3: CASSLVPGSEQYF. The CDR3 nucleotides read TGTGCCAGCAGCTTAGTTCCGGGTTCCGAGCAGTACTTC. Variable domain in full (rest from reference TRBV7-2 and TRBJ2-7): GAGVSQSPSNKVTEKGKDVELRCDPISGHTALYWYRQSLGQGLEFLIYFQGNSAPDKSGLPSDRFSAERTGGSVSTLTIQRTQQEDSAVYLCASSLVPGSEQYFGPGTRLTVT.